This T cell receptor beta chain was documented in a study of T cell responses to AZD1222 COVID-19 vaccine. With respect to this clone: As yet, its antigen is unknown.

TCRdb's table, derived via immunoSEQ multiplex PCR, lists solely in-frame clones and lacks some. The repertoire holds around 170,000 clones, about 86% seen once, with more than 9% in the top ten. Pooled in the analysis were second doses at about 4 or about 12 weeks. V lost 3 bases, J lost 0 bases, and 9 bases lay in between. Germline-derived CDR1 and CDR2 are LNHDA and SQIVND (reference sequence). The CDR3 contains 16 residues. Study results and limitations: Baseline seropositives among AZD1222 recipients totaled only six. The repertoires were collected only after the peak T cell response.

The source material was peripheral blood, sampled 28 days after the second AZD1222 dose. This clonotype was obtained from an adult who received the AZD1222 COVID-19 vaccine. The chain recombines TRBV19 with TRBJ2-6; D possibly corresponds to TRBD1 (5 bases). CDR3 loop: CASSIDSRSGANVLTF. CDR3 in DNA: TGTGCCAGTAGTATTGACAGCCGCTCTGGGGCCAACGTCCTGACTTTC.